This is a list of T cell receptor beta chains from one sample in a study of Ad26.COV2.S vaccination and SARS-CoV-2 variants. Only in-frame clones appear in the TCRdb table, and some are missing; sequencing was by immunoSEQ multiplex PCR. The sample holds more than 300,000 clones; roughly 89% are singletons and the top ten take just under 5%. The input for sequencing was peripheral blood, taken in a trial of Ad26.COV2.S vaccine versus placebo. The receptor set was obtained from a person between 18 and 65 years old who received the Ad26.COV2.S COVID-19 vaccine or a placebo. Each CDR3 is given with its conserved first and last residue. D genes are given only for firm matches. The size of a clone is reported for some rows only, either as once, few or many, or as a class for expanded clones.

TGTGCCAGCAGCTTAATTGGTAACAATGAGCAGTTCTTC	CASSLIGNNEQFF	.	TRBV7-9	TRBJ2-1	.
TGTGCCAGCAGTCCGCTCCGCTACGAGCAGTACTTC	CASSPLRYEQYF	.	TRBV2	TRBJ2-7	.
TGCAGCGTTGAAGAGAGCGGGAGGGCCTGGGAGACCCAGTACTTC	CSVEESGRAWETQYF	TRBD2	TRBV29-1	TRBJ2-5	.
TGCGCCAGCAGCTTGGTGGATAACACCGGGGAGCTGTTTTTT	CASSLVDNTGELFF	.	TRBV5-1	TRBJ2-2	.
TGCAGCGTTGAAAGTACCAGGACAGGGCGATACAATGAGCAGTTCTTC	CSVESTRTGRYNEQFF	TRBD1	TRBV29-1	TRBJ2-1	.
TGTGCCAGTAGTATTTTGTCAGGGAACACTGAAGCTTTCTTT	CASSILSGNTEAFF	.	TRBV19	TRBJ1-1	.
TGTGCCAGTAGTAAACGTCGGGACGAAAATTCACCCCTCCACTTT	CASSKRRDENSPLHF	.	TRBV19	TRBJ1-6	.
TGCGCCAGCAGTGAGTCGGGGTGGAACACCGGGGAGCTGTTTTTT	CASSESGWNTGELFF	.	TRBV10-2	TRBJ2-2	.
TGTGCCAGCAACTACCAAGAGACCCAGTACTTC	CASNYQETQYF	.	TRBV2	TRBJ2-5	once
TGTGCCAGCAGCTTGGGTACTTCCGAGCAGTACTTC	CASSLGTSEQYF	.	TRBV5-6	TRBJ2-7	.
TGTGCCATCAGTGAGTCGTACAGGGTCTACGAGCAGTACTTC	CAISESYRVYEQYF	.	TRBV10-3	TRBJ2-7	.
TGTGCTAGTGGTTTGGTATCCTCCTACAATGAGCAGTTCTTC	CASGLVSSYNEQFF	.	TRBV12-5	TRBJ2-1	once
TGTGCCAGCTCGGACAGTGGGTTCTATGGCTACACCTTC	CASSDSGFYGYTF	.	TRBV2	TRBJ1-2	.
TGCAGCGTTGACCTTTGGCAAGAGACCCAGTACTTC	CSVDLWQETQYF	.	TRBV29-1	TRBJ2-5	once
TGTGCCAGCGGTGGGACGGGGAGCTCTGGAAACACCATATATTTT	CASGGTGSSGNTIYF	.	TRBV28	TRBJ1-3	.
TGTGCCACCAGCAGAGATGGGAGGGGGCGCTTGGCTGGCTACACCTTC	CATSRDGRGRLAGYTF	TRBD1	TRBV15	TRBJ1-2	.
TGTGCCAGCAGCACTTGGCGGGGGGACACCGGGGAGCTGTTTTTT	CASSTWRGDTGELFF	TRBD2	TRBV4-2	TRBJ2-2	.
TGTGCCAGCAGCTTGGCTTCCGACAGGGTGAACACCGGGGAGCTGTTTTTT	CASSLASDRVNTGELFF	TRBD1	TRBV5-8	TRBJ2-2	.